The clone carrying this T cell receptor (beta chain) was seen a handful of times. Its matching antigen is unknown. Generation of TCR beta libraries employed quantitative 5'-RACE incorporating molecular barcodes. MiXCR was run by TCRdb on the 5' RACE reads, yielding one entry per CDR3 protein. The data hold around 130,000 distinct CDR3 sequences, with roughly 18% observed a single time. This CDR3 is built from 15 residues. Germline CDR1 reads MGHRA; CDR2 reads YSYEKL. Between the trimmed V and J ends, which lost 2 bases and 2 bases, there was a span of 13 bases. The source of the sample is a study of CD8 T cells in ankylosing spondylitis. Findings and limits, study-wide: Several of the motif variants were reported before in synovial fluid and blood from reactive arthritis. A TCR beta motif made of about 8 highly homologous variants seemed typical of ankylosing spondylitis blood. Clones tied to disease were said to be significantly enriched in matched ankylosing spondylitis synovial fluid.

This chain uses TRBV4-1 with TRBJ2-7; no firm D call. The TCR sequence derives from a male donor with ankylosing spondylitis. Sequencing used blood, either unsorted or a sorted T cell fraction (not recorded which). The CDR3 protein is CASSQHPGPTYEQYF. CDR3 nucleotide sequence: TGCGCCAGCAGCCAACATCCGGGCCCGACCTACGAGCAGTACTTC.